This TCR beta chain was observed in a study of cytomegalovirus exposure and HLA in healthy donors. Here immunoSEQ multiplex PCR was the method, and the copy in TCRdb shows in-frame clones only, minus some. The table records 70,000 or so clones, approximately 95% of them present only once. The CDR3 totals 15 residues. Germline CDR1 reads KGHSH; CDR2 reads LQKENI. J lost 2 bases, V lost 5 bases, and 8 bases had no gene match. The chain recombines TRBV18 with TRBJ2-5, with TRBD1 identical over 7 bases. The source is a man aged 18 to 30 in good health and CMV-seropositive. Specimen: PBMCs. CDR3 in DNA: TGTGCCAGCTCAGCTAGACAGGGATTTCAAGAGACCCAGTACTTC. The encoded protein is CASSARQGFQETQYF.